This T cell receptor beta chain came from a study of vaccination effects on CD4 cells after COVID-19. Of note for this clone: Its antigen remains unidentified.

After expansion with viral peptide pools in the ViraFEST assay, antigen-specific CD4+ T cells were sequenced. Having been cultured for around nine days, the cells underwent CD4+ T cell isolation. PCR showed that the person got SARS-CoV-2 infection at some point between March and December 2020. Participants completed two doses of the BNT162b2 or mRNA-1273 vaccine. Using immunoSEQ multiplex PCR, the repertoire was profiled, and TCRdb retains in-frame clones only, with some absent. Here the sample spans more than 15,000 clones, about 76% being singletons. Trimming took off 1 base at V and 2 bases at J, with 8 bases between the two ends. CDR1 and CDR2 (germline): LGHDT, YNNKEL (reference sequence). The CDR3 loop spans 14 amino acids.

The V call is TRBV3-1 (or the pseudogene TRBV3-2), the J call TRBJ1-1, with TRBD1 as a possible D gene (5 bases). Material: CD4+ T cells from PBMCs cultured with SARS-CoV-2 spike peptides, obtained after COVID-19 vaccination. The source of this sequence is a human donor who had a prior SARS-CoV-2 infection. The CDR3 coding sequence is TGTGCCAGCAGCCAAGCCGACAGAAACACTGAAGCTTTCTTT. Translation: CASSQADRNTEAFF.